This TCR beta chain was captured by sequencing in a study of T cell responses to AZD1222 COVID-19 vaccine. Study-wide findings and caveats: Spike-wide vaccine-associated CD4 TCRs dominated at 160-218 and 743-854. The reported proportion of spike-specific TCRs targeting unmutated variant regions was nearly half.

TCRdb keeps only in-frame clones here, not all; method: immunoSEQ multiplex PCR. The data contain 82,000 or so clones, 85% to 95% of them singletons. Turning to this clone: Its antigen is not known.

The germline V gene encodes CDR1 SGHTA and CDR2 FQGTGA. There are 15 residues in the CDR3. Trimming took 3 bases from V and 4 from J; bases not matched to a gene: 6. The sequence was collected from an adult in good health. The chain employs TRBV7-3 and TRBJ2-7, with 10 bases fitting TRBD2. The sample consisted of peripheral blood, taken on day 0 of AZD1222 vaccination. The CDR3 nucleotides are TGTGCCAGCAGCTTTAGCGGGGGGCGGGTTTACGAGCAGTACTTC. Translation gives CASSFSGGRVYEQYF.